The sample holds many counts of the clone carrying this T cell receptor beta chain. Its target is unknown. These data come from a study of T cells in Graves' hyperthyroidism and ophthalmopathy. V shed 1 base, J shed 5 bases, and the junction held 4 bases outside the gene matches. The germline V gene has CDR1 KGHSH and CDR2 LQKENI. The CDR3 covers 15 residues. Points from the study as a whole: The model's output predicted ophthalmopathy at a median of 6.5 months prior to onset.

The investigators amplified TCR beta CDR3 regions from RNA transcripts. During a first-round RT-PCR of the TCR CDR3, the HTBI primer set was used. TCRdb redid the calling of the multiplex PCR reads with MiXCR, one entry per CDR3 protein. There are 500,000 to 600,000 distinct CDR3 sequences in the sample; roughly a sixth occur only once, and 15% to 20% lies in the top ten. Hyperthyroidism patients were newly diagnosed, had disease duration under 2 months, and were aged 18 to 65 years. The gene calls are TRBV18 and TRBJ2-5; 10 positions match TRBD2. This TCR derives from a woman under 30 with Graves' hyperthyroidism. Sequencing input: blood. This CDR3 is CASSPLAGGAETQYF. CDR3 sequence (DNA): TGTGCCAGCTCACCACTAGCGGGAGGTGCGGAGACCCAGTACTTC.